The 9 T cell receptor beta chains below all came from one sample that was sequenced in a study of blood T cells in healthy people across ages. Using a J-beta primer mix together with a sample-barcoded 5' primer, a second PCR was run for roughly 7 to 12 cycles. TCRdb processed the 5' RACE reads anew with MiXCR; each CDR3 protein has one entry. Of 1.5 million to 2 million distinct CDR3 sequences in the sample, roughly 30% are singletons; the top ten hold 11%. The source material was blood. Every receptor here comes from a young woman in good health.

This chain connects TRBV3-1 to TRBJ2-1; TRBD1 matches at 9 bases. V trimming: 1 base; J trimming: 7 bases; junction bases outside the gene matches: 5. Germline assignment: CDR1 LGHDT and CDR2 YNNKEL (reference sequence). CDR3 length: 15 residues. CDR3 coding DNA: TGTGCCAGCAGCCAAGTCAGTGACAGGGGGAATGAGCAGTTCTTC. Amino acids: CASSQVSDRGNEQFF.

This clonotype was recorded at least ten times. This rearrangement joins TRBV6-2 or TRBV6-3 to TRBJ2-4; unclear D gene. The CDR3 covers 13 residues. V shed 7 bases and J shed 6 bases, with 13 bases lying between them. Germline-derived CDR1 and CDR2 are MNHEY and SVGEGT. Here the CDR3 reads CASTPHGVNIQYF. For the CDR3, the DNA is TGTGCCAGCACCCCACACGGTGTAAACATTCAGTACTTC.

The genes are TRBV7-2 and TRBJ2-7, with 13 bases fitting TRBD2. Losses at the gene ends were 4 bases for V and 6 bases for J; bases not matched to a gene: 6. Germline-derived CDR1 and CDR2 are SGHTA and FQGNSA. The CDR3 has 15 amino acids. Here the CDR3 DNA reads TGTGCCAGCAGCTACTCGGGACTAGCGGGAAGCGAGCAGTACTTC. Its protein product is CASSYSGLAGSEQYF.

J is TRBJ2-1 and V is TRBV11-3; 13 bases fit TRBD2. Trimming removed 3 bases from V and 5 bases from J; junction bases left unmatched: 4. CDR3 length: 16 amino acids. CDR1 and CDR2 (germline): SGHNT, YENEEA. The CDR3 spells CASSLTSGGSNNEQFF. The DNA of the CDR3 is TGTGCCAGCAGCTTGACTAGCGGGGGGTCGAACAATGAGCAGTTCTTC.

This clonotype came up many times. V gene TRBV29-1 combines with J gene TRBJ2-5; tentatively, D is TRBD2 (6 bases). CDR3 length equals 14 residues. Germline loops: CDR1 SQVTM, CDR2 ANQGSEA. With 6 bases removed from V and 4 bases from J, the gap between germline ends came to 18 bases. CDR3 region: CSVPSVLPPETQYF. In DNA form, the CDR3 reads TGCAGCGTCCCTAGCGTATTGCCCCCAGAGACCCAGTACTTC.

The V call is TRBV6-6, the J call TRBJ1-1; 9 bases agree with TRBD1. The CDR3 totals 16 residues. Germline CDR1 and CDR2: MNHNY and SVGAGI (reference sequence). The V segment lost 6 bases and the J segment 8 bases; nucleotides outside the gene matches: 16. The CDR3 sequence is CASRHRDRVGRLEAFF. CDR3 coding DNA: TGTGCCAGCAGACACCGGGACAGGGTCGGCCGTTTAGAAGCTTTCTTT.

This clonotype was recorded only once. V is TRBV5-1 and J is TRBJ2-3, with 7 bases lining up with TRBD2. Germline V gene data show CDR1 as SGHRS and CDR2 as YFSETQ. The trim removed 4 bases at V and 0 bases at J, leaving 8 bases unmatched. The CDR3 length is 16 residues. The CDR3 here is CASSGGDYSSTDTQYF. CDR3 in DNA: TGCGCCAGCAGCGGGGGGGACTACTCTAGCACAGATACGCAGTATTTT.

The chain links TRBV5-8 to TRBJ1-2; no definite D call. The CDR3 consists of 15 residues. The germline CDR1 and CDR2 sequences are SGHTS and YDEGEE. The CDR3 bases are TGTTCCCGTGGGGATCCGCGGGTCCAAGAAGATGGCTACACCTTC. Translated, it gives CSRGDPRVQEDGYTF.

This clonotype was recorded a few times. The chain has TRBV20-1 and TRBJ2-7, with 11 bases matching TRBD2. The germline V gene encodes CDR1 DFQATT and CDR2 SNEGSKA (reference sequence). The CDR3 length is 13 residues. DNA for the CDR3: TGCAGGGCAGGACTAGCGGGCACCTACGAGCAGTACTTC. Translating it yields CRAGLAGTYEQYF.